Shown below are 3 T cell receptor beta chains from a single sample sequenced in a study of blood T cell repertoires in COVID-19. Using immunoSEQ multiplex PCR, the repertoire was profiled, and TCRdb retains in-frame clones only, with some absent. The sample yields a few hundred thousand clones, 90% to 95% seen once. Sequencing was done on a sample of PBMCs or T cells enriched from blood (not recorded which). Receptors were obtained from a human donor in a cohort exposed to, infected with or recovered from COVID-19 (not recorded which). The donor label of this sample is uncertain.

This rearrangement joins TRBV7-9 to TRBJ2-1; TRBD1 matches at 9 bases. This CDR3 is 11 amino acids long. Germline values: CDR1 SEHNR, CDR2 FQNEAQ (reference sequence). The ends lost 4 bases at V and 15 bases at J; junction bases unmatched: 4. This chain's CDR3 is CASSSGQGWFF. DNA of the CDR3: TGTGCCAGCAGCTCTGGACAGGGGTGGTTCTTC. Using reference TRBV7-9 and TRBJ2-1 for the parts outside the CDR3, the full variable domain is DTGVSQNPRHKITKRGQNVTFRCDPISEHNRLYWYRQTLGQGPEFLTYFQNEAQLEKSRLLSDRFSAERPKGSFSTLEIQRTEQGDSAMYLCASSSGQGWFFGPGTRLTVL.

This chain uses TRBV15 with TRBJ2-3; D perhaps matches TRBD2 (6 bases). CDR1 and CDR2 from the germline V gene are LNHNV and YYDKDF (reference sequence). This CDR3 contains 15 residues. Trimming removed 1 base from V and 4 bases from J, with 12 bases in between. CDR3 coding DNA: TGTGCCACCAGCAGAGGTCGGGGGTCGGCAGATACGCAGTATTTT. Translation gives CATSRGRGSADTQYF.

The genes are TRBV12-5 and TRBJ2-7; 11 nucleotides line up with TRBD1. Germline V lookup: CDR1 LGHNT, CDR2 FRNRAP. V dropped 5 bases and J dropped 3; count of bases not matched to a gene: 6. CDR3 length: 15 residues. DNA of the CDR3: TGTGCTAGTGGTCTTCCCGGGACAGGGGGCTACGAGCAGTACTTC. Residues: CASGLPGTGGYEQYF.